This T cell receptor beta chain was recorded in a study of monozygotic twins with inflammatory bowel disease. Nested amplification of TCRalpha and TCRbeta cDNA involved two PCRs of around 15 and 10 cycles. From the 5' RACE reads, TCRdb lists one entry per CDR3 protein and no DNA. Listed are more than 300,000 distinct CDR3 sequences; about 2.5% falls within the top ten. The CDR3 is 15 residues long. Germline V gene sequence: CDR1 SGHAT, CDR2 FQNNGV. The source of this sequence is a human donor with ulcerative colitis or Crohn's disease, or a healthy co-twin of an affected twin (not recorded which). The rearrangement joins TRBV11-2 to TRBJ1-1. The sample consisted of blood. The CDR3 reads CASSSRPLIATEAFF.